These 12 T cell receptor beta chains came from one sample sequenced in a study of control samples from healthy donors and cancer patients. Assay: immunoSEQ multiplex PCR; the TCRdb copy retains only in-frame clones and omits some. The data show 150,000 to 200,000 clones, with roughly 95% seen just once and over 0.9% held by the top ten. Source material: blood. The receptors were sampled from a woman aged 25-40 years in good health.

The chain employs TRBV7-9 and TRBJ1-4; D unresolved. V was trimmed by 5 bases and J by 1 base, leaving 8 bases between them. Germline CDR1 SEHNR, CDR2 FQNEAQ (reference sequence). CDR3 length: 14 residues. For the CDR3, the DNA is TGTGCCAGCAGCCCCGGTGGAACTAATGAAAAACTGTTTTTT. This gives the protein CASSPGGTNEKLFF.

The V gene is TRBV18, the J gene TRBJ1-2, with a weak D call TRBD1 (6 bases). The V end was cut by 6 bases, the J end by 2 bases, with 19 bases between. Germline CDR1 KGHSH, CDR2 LQKENI. CDR3 size: 16 residues. In nucleotides, the CDR3 is TGTGCCAGCTCCCAATTCCGAGGGGGAGCGAACTATGGCTACACCTTC. Protein: CASSQFRGGANYGYTF.

The V gene is TRBV9, the J gene TRBJ2-7, with D perhaps matching TRBD1 or TRBD2 (5 bases each). This CDR3 comprises 14 residues. V dropped 0 bases and J dropped 0 bases, with 7 bases sitting between them. From germline, CDR1 is SGDLS and CDR2 YYNGEE. This CDR3 reads CASSVGGVSYEQYF. In DNA, the CDR3 is TGTGCCAGCAGCGTAGGAGGGGTCTCCTACGAGCAGTACTTC.

The J gene is TRBJ2-6, the V gene TRBV5-1, with a possible D match to TRBD1 (5 bases). V shed 4 bases and J shed 4 bases, with 12 bases lying between them. The CDR3 contains 15 residues. Germline V gene sequence: CDR1 SGHRS, CDR2 YFSETQ. CDR3 sequence: CASSPQGKGANVLTF. The CDR3 DNA reads as TGCGCCAGCAGCCCCCAGGGCAAAGGGGCCAACGTCCTGACTTTC.

The V call is TRBV28, the J call TRBJ2-5, with 12 bases that match TRBD1. CDR1 MDHEN and CDR2 SYDVKM come from the germline V gene. With 4 bases clipped from V and 1 base from J, the junction kept 4 bases outside the gene matches. The CDR3 runs to 16 residues. The chain's CDR3 is CASSSRDRGPQETQYF. DNA of the CDR3: TGTGCCAGCAGTTCCCGGGACAGGGGGCCCCAAGAGACCCAGTACTTC.

The gene calls are TRBV15 and TRBJ1-4, with no clear D. The CDR3 sequence is 15 residues long. Germline V gene lookup returns CDR1 LNHNV and CDR2 YYDKDF (reference sequence). The V and J ends lost 1 base and 4 bases respectively, with 10 bases between them. CDR3 coding DNA: TGTGCCACCAGCAGAGGGTTTAGGGTTAATGAAAAACTGTTTTTT. This translates into CATSRGFRVNEKLFF.

This clone was recorded only once. The gene calls are TRBV14 and TRBJ2-7; the D call may be TRBD1 or TRBD2 (5 bases each). Germline CDR1 and CDR2: SGHDN and FVKESK. The CDR3 is 14 amino acids. V was trimmed by 5 bases and J by 2 bases, leaving 13 bases between them. The CDR3: CASSYRDGTYEQYF. In nucleotides, the CDR3 is TGTGCCAGCAGCTACCGGGACGGTACCTACGAGCAGTACTTC.

CDR3 sequence: CASSSSGGIAKNIQYF. CDR3 nucleotides: TGTGCCAGCAGCTCTAGCGGGGGGATAGCCAAAAACATTCAGTACTTC. The V gene is TRBV7-2, the J gene TRBJ2-4, with 11 nucleotides matching TRBD2. J was trimmed by 0 bases and V by 4 bases; bases with no gene match: 2. The CDR3 covers 16 residues. Germline assignment: CDR1 SGHTA and CDR2 FQGNSA.

As concerns this clone: Other DNA sequences in the same sample also yield this CDR3. V is TRBV2 and J is TRBJ2-7; the match to TRBD2 covers 10 bases. With 5 bases clipped from V and 10 bases from J, the junction kept 14 bases outside the gene matches. Germline lookup yields CDR1 SNHLY and CDR2 FYNNEI. The CDR3 has 15 residues. The CDR3 DNA reads TGTGCCAGCAGTTTGTCCGGGACTAGCGCGGTCGAACAGTACTTC. The encoded protein is CASSLSGTSAVEQYF. The full variable domain, its missing parts supplied by reference TRBV2 and TRBJ2-7, is EPEVTQTPSHQVTQMGQEVILRCVPISNHLYFYWYRQILGQKVEFLVSFYNNEISEKSEIFDDQFSVERPDGSNFTLKIRSTKLEDSAMYFCASSLSGTSAVEQYFGPGTRLTVT.

The CDR3 DNA reads as TGCGCCAGCGCCGGGGTTTACTCCTACAATGAGCAGTTCTTC. This codes for CASAGVYSYNEQFF. This chain joins TRBV5-1 and TRBJ2-1, with a tentative D call TRBD2 (5 bases). The V end was cut by 7 bases, the J end by 0 bases, with 11 bases between. The CDR3 covers 14 residues. Germline V gene data show CDR1 as SGHRS and CDR2 as YFSETQ.

The chain uses TRBV13 and TRBJ2-3; possibly TRBD2 for D (6 bases). The CDR3 totals 16 residues. Germline values: CDR1 PRHDT, CDR2 FYEKMQ (reference sequence). Trimming shortened V by 1 base and J by 4 bases, and 15 bases separated the two germline ends. For the CDR3, the DNA is TGTGCCAGCAGCTTAGAAAACGGAGGGTCGGCAGATACGCAGTATTTT. It specifies CASSLENGGSADTQYF.

A single count supports this clone. This rearrangement joins TRBV7-9 to TRBJ2-7; D gene ambiguous. CDR1 is SEHNR, CDR2 FQNEAQ, per germline (reference sequence). V lost 1 base and J lost 3, with 4 bases in between. There are 12 residues in the CDR3. The CDR3 sequence is CASSLGYYEQYF. DNA for the CDR3: TGTGCCAGCAGCTTAGGGTACTACGAGCAGTACTTC.